A selection of T cell receptor beta chains follows, all from one sample in a study of T cells in Graves' hyperthyroidism and ophthalmopathy. TCRdb re-called the multiplex PCR reads through MiXCR, storing one row per CDR3 protein. The data show approximately 250,000 distinct CDR3 sequences, approximately 25% seen once. The sequencing sample was made of blood. The receptors originated from a woman between 40 and 50 years old with Graves' ophthalmopathy. Both conserved end residues are part of each CDR3. Clone size, where shown, is once, few, many, or a class for clones that have expanded.

abundance	j_gene	v_gene	CDR3aa
many	TRBJ2-7	TRBV25-1	CASTGGGRTPYEQYF
many	TRBJ2-7	TRBV15	CATSRGGTADEQYF
many	TRBJ1-5	TRBV9	CASSPTSNQPQHF
many	TRBJ2-5	TRBV28	CASSFRGAGAQETQYF
many	TRBJ1-5	TRBV28	CASSLGRGSQPQHF
.	TRBJ2-7	TRBV15	CATSRTTRSGEQYF
many	TRBJ2-5	TRBV20-1	CSASSLPPETQYF
.	TRBJ2-7	TRBV6-1	CASSGTSGPPYEQYF
many	TRBJ1-2	TRBV28	CASSSTARGLAFGYTF
many	TRBJ2-7	TRBV27	CASSFGQYYEQYF
many	TRBJ2-5	TRBV5-1	CASSNGLAGSETQYF
many	TRBJ2-7	TRBV20-1	CSGDRAESSYEQYF
few	TRBJ1-2	TRBV5-1	CASRRTGGYGYTF
.	TRBJ1-2	TRBV7-9	CASSPPTGDGYTF
many	TRBJ1-1	TRBV2	CASITAEIQGGTEAFF
many	TRBJ2-7	TRBV10-3	CAITEQGTYEQYF
.	TRBJ1-1	TRBV4-3	CASSQVEGAGVGDTEAFF
.	TRBJ2-2	TRBV11-1	CASSLDGFWELFF
.	TRBJ1-2	TRBV7-2	CASSLRGAGYTF
many	TRBJ2-2	TRBV20-1	CSARESRGRAAGELFF
once	TRBJ2-7	TRBV28	CASNRGTYEQYF
many	TRBJ2-2	TRBV10-3	CAISKGATANTGELFF
.	TRBJ2-7	TRBV4-1	CASSQEDSNYEQYF
many	TRBJ1-2	TRBV6-1	CASSEEGDRYGYTF
.	TRBJ1-2	TRBV20-1	CSASTGGYTF
many	TRBJ2-6	TRBV6-2/TRBV6-3	CASSYSGAPGANVLTF
.	TRBJ2-5	TRBV15	CATSRSAGPQETQYF
few	TRBJ1-6	TRBV28	CASSNPTGNSPLHF
many	TRBJ1-1	TRBV12-3/TRBV12-4	CASSHGGSLGTEAFF
many	TRBJ2-7	TRBV6-5	CASLPSSPRTKRSYEQYF
many	TRBJ1-2	TRBV7-6	CASSLTQQGIYTF
many	TRBJ2-7	TRBV27	CASSLSDSYEQYF
many	TRBJ2-2	TRBV6-1	CASRHGGRGHTGELFF
many	TRBJ1-5	TRBV12-3/TRBV12-4	CASSWEGIGNQPQHF
.	TRBJ2-7	TRBV5-1	CASSPPNGAHEQYF
few	TRBJ1-1	TRBV11-1	CASSPGKQGVNTEAFF
many	TRBJ1-1	TRBV3-1	CASAQAGEGTEAFF
.	TRBJ2-7	TRBV5-1	CANSAANSGYEQYF
few	.	TRBV6-1	CASIADSQIQPQYF
.	TRBJ2-7	TRBV7-8	CASSSGTGERGYEQYF
many	TRBJ2-2	TRBV28	CASNEDTGELFF
many	TRBJ2-1	TRBV19	CASLPGLAASSYNEQFF
many	TRBJ2-7	TRBV12-3/TRBV12-4	CASSREGYEQYF
many	TRBJ2-2	TRBV28	CASSTSRRERTGELFF
.	TRBJ2-5	TRBV3-1	CASSPYVSGSGEETQYF
.	TRBJ2-5	TRBV11-2	CASSRGVAGGPFPETQYF
.	TRBJ1-1	TRBV12-3/TRBV12-4	CASSSGRKYTEAFF
many	TRBJ2-7	TRBV6-5	CASRSTQGSSYEQYF
many	TRBJ1-5	TRBV6-2/TRBV6-3	CASSYRADYSNQPQHF
many	TRBJ2-5	TRBV20-1	CSARRPAGLGETQYF
many	TRBJ1-5	TRBV5-1	CASSLGGFNQPQHF
few	TRBJ1-6	TRBV25-1	CASSAGQFNSPLHF
.	TRBJ2-5	TRBV10-3	CAITTNGGTQYF